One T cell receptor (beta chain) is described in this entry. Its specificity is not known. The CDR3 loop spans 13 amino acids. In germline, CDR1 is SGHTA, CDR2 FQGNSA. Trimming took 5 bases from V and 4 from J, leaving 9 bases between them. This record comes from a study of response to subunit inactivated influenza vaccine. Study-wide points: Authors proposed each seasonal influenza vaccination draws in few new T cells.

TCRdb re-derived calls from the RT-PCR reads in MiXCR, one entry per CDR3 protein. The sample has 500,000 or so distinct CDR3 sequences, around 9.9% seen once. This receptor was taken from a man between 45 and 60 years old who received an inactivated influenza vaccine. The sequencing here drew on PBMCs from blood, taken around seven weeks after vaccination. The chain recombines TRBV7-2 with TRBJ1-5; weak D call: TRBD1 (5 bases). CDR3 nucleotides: TGTGCCAGCAGCGTAGACAGAAATCAGCCCCAGCATTTT. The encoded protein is CASSVDRNQPQHF.